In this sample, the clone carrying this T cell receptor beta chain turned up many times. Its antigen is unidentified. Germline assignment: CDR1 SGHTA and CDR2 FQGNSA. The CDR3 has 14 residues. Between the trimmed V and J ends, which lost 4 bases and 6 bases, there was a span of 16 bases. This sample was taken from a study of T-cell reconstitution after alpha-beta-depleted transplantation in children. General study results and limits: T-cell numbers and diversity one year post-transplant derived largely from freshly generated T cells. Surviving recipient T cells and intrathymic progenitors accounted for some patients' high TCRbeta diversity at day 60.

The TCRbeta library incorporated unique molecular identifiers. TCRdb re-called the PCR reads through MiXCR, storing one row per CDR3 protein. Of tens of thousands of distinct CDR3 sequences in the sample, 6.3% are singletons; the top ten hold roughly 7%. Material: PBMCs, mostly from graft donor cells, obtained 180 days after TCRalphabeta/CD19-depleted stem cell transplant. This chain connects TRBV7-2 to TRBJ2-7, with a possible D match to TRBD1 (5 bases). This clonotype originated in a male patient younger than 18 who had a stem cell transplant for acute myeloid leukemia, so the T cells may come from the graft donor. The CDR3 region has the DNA TGTGCCAGCAGCTCCCGTGTAGGGGTTTCCGAGCAGTACGTC. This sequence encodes CASSSRVGVSEQYV.